The entry that follows covers one TCR beta chain sequence. The CDR3 runs 18 residues. V lost 5 bases and J lost 0, with 20 bases in between. CDR1 MRHNA and CDR2 SNTAGT come from the germline V gene. The entry originates in a study of beta chain features in type 1 diabetes. Expressed TCRB transcripts were sequenced, since all the RNA that had been isolated was reverse transcribed. Profiled with immunoSEQ multiplex PCR; TCRdb holds only in-frame clones, not every one. The sample lists 200,000 to 250,000 clones, roughly an eighth seen once, with more than 0.02% in the top ten. Populations isolated by sorting all had purity greater than 95%.

Sequenced sample: naive CD4+ T cells from blood. This chain joins TRBV6-4 and TRBJ2-1; the D gene is possibly TRBD2 (5 bases). The sequence was collected from a woman aged 40 to 50 in good health. The CDR3 nucleotides read TGTGCCAGCAGTAAAGGAGGAACCACTTGGAGCTCCTACAATGAGCAGTTCTTC. The encoded protein is CASSKGGTTWSSYNEQFF.